These 3 T cell receptor beta chains came from one sample sequenced in a study of T cell changes during pregnancy in multiple sclerosis. Profiling relied on immunoSEQ multiplex PCR, and the TCRdb table lists in-frame clones only, not all of them. The sample yields approximately 70,000 clones, just over 90% seen once. This specimen consisted of peripheral blood, obtained in the second trimester of pregnancy. Receptors were obtained from a female donor in good health, enrolled as a control in a pregnancy study.

This clone was detected once. The gene calls are TRBV11-2 and TRBJ1-4; D gene ambiguous. Trimming cost V 0 bases and J 3 bases, with 8 bases left between them. This CDR3 contains 15 residues. CDR1 SGHAT and CDR2 FQNNGV come from the germline V gene. The CDR3 sequence is CASSLEAGANEKLFF. The CDR3 bases are TGTGCCAGCAGCTTAGAGGCAGGCGCTAATGAAAAACTGTTTTTT.

The chain has TRBV18 and TRBJ1-6, with D tentatively TRBD1 (6 bases). This CDR3 is 13 amino acids long. The germline V gene has CDR1 KGHSH and CDR2 LQKENI. The V and J ends lost 2 bases and 7 bases respectively, with 6 bases between them. The CDR3 region is CASSPTGNSPLHF. CDR3 DNA: TGTGCCAGCTCACCAACAGGGAATTCACCCCTCCACTTT.

This clone was observed a single time. The chain couples TRBV15 to TRBJ1-1; D uncertain. The CDR3 contains 15 residues. V lost 3 bases and J lost 1, with 12 bases in between. CDR1 and CDR2 from the germline V gene are LNHNV and YYDKDF (reference sequence). CDR3 loop: CATSSLGERNTEAFF. The CDR3 nucleotides read TGTGCCACCAGCAGCTTGGGCGAGAGGAACACTGAAGCTTTCTTT.